Below, 2 T cell receptor beta chains from the same sample are listed, as sequenced in a study of blood T cell repertoires in COVID-19. Produced via immunoSEQ multiplex PCR; TCRdb's table is partial and in-frame only. Counted here are fewer than 350,000 clones, about 85% occurring once; the ten biggest clones make up under 2%. Sequenced input: PBMCs or T cells enriched from blood (not recorded which). The source of these receptors is a woman aged 25 to 39 who had been exposed to COVID-19.

The rearrangement joins TRBV6-2 or TRBV6-3 to TRBJ2-5; 11 bases match TRBD2. From germline, CDR1 is MNHEY and CDR2 SVGEGT. V lost 6 bases and J lost 10; bases outside the gene matches: 7. The CDR3 sequence is 13 residues long. CDR3 in amino acids: CASSVAGGPFQYF. The CDR3 DNA follows: TGTGCCAGCAGCGTAGCGGGGGGGCCTTTCCAGTACTTC.

This clone was counted once. This rearrangement joins TRBV20-1 to TRBJ2-7, with 11 bases fitting TRBD2. CDR1 is DFQATT, CDR2 SNEGSKA, per germline (reference sequence). Trimming at V came to 3 bases and at J to 7 bases, leaving 5 bases not matched to a gene. The CDR3 loop spans 13 amino acids. The CDR3 DNA sequence: TGCAGTGCTAGTATACTAGCGGGAGTAGAGCAGTACTTC. Amino acid sequence: CSASILAGVEQYF.